This is a list of T cell receptor beta chains from one sample in a study of T-cell reconstitution after alpha-beta-depleted transplantation in children. Using its own MiXCR run on the PCR reads, TCRdb lists one record per CDR3 protein. The table includes some 500,000 distinct CDR3 sequences, approximately 20% detected once. The sequenced sample was PBMCs from the stem cell graft donor, obtained from the stem cell graft. These receptors were taken from a human donor who donated a stem cell graft to a child with acute lymphoblastic leukemia. Both conserved end residues are part of each CDR3. Fields, in order: D gene, CDR3 length, V gene, J gene, clone size, CDR3 protein, CDR3 DNA. D genes are given only for firm matches. Size tells how often a clone was seen (once, few, many) or the class of an expanded clone, and some rows leave it out.

D: -
length: 14
V: TRBV27
J: TRBJ1-5
size: -
CDR3: CASSLQRGNQPQHF
DNA: TGTGCCAGCAGTCTACAGCGGGGCAATCAGCCCCAGCATTTT

D: -
length: 15
V: TRBV2
J: TRBJ2-5
size: -
CDR3: CASSAGRQAQETQYF
DNA: TGTGCCAGCAGTGCGGGCCGGCAGGCCCAAGAGACCCAGTACTTC

D: TRBD2
length: 17
V: TRBV10-2
J: TRBJ2-1
size: few
CDR3: CASSPGTSGRALNEQFF
DNA: TGCGCCAGCAGTCCCGGGACTAGCGGGAGGGCTTTGAATGAGCAGTTCTTC

D: -
length: 16
V: TRBV20-1
J: TRBJ2-3
size: many
CDR3: CSACWDWQLWGDTQYF
DNA: TGCAGTGCTTGTTGGGACTGGCAACTGTGGGGAGATACGCAGTATTTT

D: -
length: 15
V: TRBV27
J: TRBJ2-1
size: few
CDR3: CASSLSPPVNNEQFF
DNA: TGTGCCAGCAGTTTATCGCCTCCCGTCAACAATGAGCAGTTCTTC

D: -
length: 17
V: TRBV6-5
J: TRBJ2-1
size: few
CDR3: CASSYSIGSGPYNEQFF
DNA: TGTGCCAGCAGTTACTCGATTGGCTCAGGGCCCTACAATGAGCAGTTCTTC

D: TRBD2
length: 21
V: TRBV5-1
J: TRBJ2-7
size: -
CDR3: CASRRQPNSGLAGSQPYEQYF
DNA: TGCGCCAGCAGGCGACAACCTAACTCGGGACTAGCGGGGTCCCAGCCCTACGAGCAGTACTTC

D: -
length: 16
V: TRBV7-3
J: TRBJ2-2
size: -
CDR3: CASSLMQTGNTGELFF
DNA: TGTGCCAGCAGCTTAATGCAGACAGGGAACACCGGGGAGCTGTTTTTT

D: TRBD2
length: 14
V: TRBV9
J: TRBJ2-7
size: few
CDR3: CASSGGNSGSPQYF
DNA: TGTGCCAGCAGCGGGGGAAACAGCGGGAGCCCGCAGTACTTC

D: -
length: 14
V: TRBV5-5
J: TRBJ2-1
size: -
CDR3: CASRGEQVYNEQFF
DNA: TGTGCCAGCAGGGGGGAACAGGTCTACAATGAGCAGTTCTTC

D: -
length: 14
V: TRBV5-1
J: TRBJ2-5
size: -
CDR3: CASSITGSQETQYF
DNA: TGCGCCAGCAGTATCACGGGATCCCAAGAGACCCAGTACTTC

D: TRBD2
length: 16
V: TRBV9
J: TRBJ2-7
size: few
CDR3: CASSVTPISGSSEQYF
DNA: TGTGCCAGCAGCGTAACCCCGATTAGCGGGAGTAGCGAGCAGTACTTC

D: TRBD1
length: 16
V: TRBV12-3/TRBV12-4
J: TRBJ2-7
size: few
CDR3: CASRPNRDRVTYEQYF
DNA: TGTGCCAGCAGGCCTAACCGGGACAGGGTCACCTACGAGCAGTACTTC

D: -
length: 13
V: TRBV5-1
J: TRBJ2-1
size: many
CDR3: CASSPHNYNEQFF
DNA: TGCGCCAGCAGCCCCCATAATTACAATGAGCAGTTCTTC

D: TRBD2
length: 19
V: TRBV20-1
J: TRBJ2-1
size: many
CDR3: CSARLPRGREVLSYNEQFF
DNA: TGCAGTGCTAGGCTCCCTCGGGGGCGGGAGGTCTTGTCCTACAATGAGCAGTTCTTC

D: -
length: 15
V: TRBV10-3
J: TRBJ2-4
size: -
CDR3: CAIWDPRASKNIQYF
DNA: TGTGCCATCTGGGATCCCCGGGCCAGCAAAAACATTCAGTACTTC

D: -
length: 14
V: TRBV5-1
J: TRBJ2-5
size: -
CDR3: CASSLALGRETQYF
DNA: TGCGCCAGCAGCTTGGCCCTAGGTCGGGAGACCCAGTACTTC

D: TRBD2
length: 16
V: TRBV4-1
J: TRBJ2-7
size: few
CDR3: CASSQASAGGPYEQYF
DNA: TGCGCCAGCAGCCAAGCCTCGGCGGGAGGCCCCTACGAGCAGTACTTC

D: -
length: 15
V: TRBV9
J: TRBJ2-7
size: -
CDR3: CASSVGAIPSYDQYF
DNA: TGTGCCAGCAGCGTAGGTGCGATTCCCTCCTACGACCAGTACTTC

D: -
length: 14
V: TRBV5-1
J: TRBJ1-4
size: many
CDR3: CASSSTGRNEKLFF
DNA: TGCGCCAGCAGTTCCACAGGGAGGAATGAAAAACTGTTTTTT

D: TRBD2
length: 19
V: TRBV15
J: TRBJ2-4
size: few
CDR3: CATSRDLVSLAGGKNSQYF
DNA: TGTGCCACCAGCAGAGATCTAGTATCCCTAGCGGGAGGGAAAAACAGTCAGTACTTC

D: -
length: 15
V: TRBV5-1
J: TRBJ2-4
size: few
CDR3: CASSLTAVGKNIQYF
DNA: TGCGCCAGCAGCTTGACGGCCGTAGGCAAAAACATTCAGTACTTC

D: -
length: 14
V: TRBV6-5
J: TRBJ2-5
size: -
CDR3: CASSYWAGQETQYF
DNA: TGTGCCAGCAGTTACTGGGCAGGGCAAGAGACCCAGTACTTC

D: TRBD2
length: 18
V: TRBV11-2
J: TRBJ2-1
size: -
CDR3: CASSSNPVAGGGWDEQFF
DNA: TGTGCCAGCAGCTCCAACCCCGTAGCGGGAGGGGGGTGGGATGAGCAGTTCTTC

D: -
length: 14
V: TRBV4-1
J: TRBJ1-1
size: few
CDR3: CASSQGPLNTEAFF
DNA: TGCGCCAGCAGCCAAGGACCTTTAAACACTGAAGCTTTCTTT

D: -
length: 15
V: TRBV20-1
J: TRBJ2-2
size: -
CDR3: CSARGQGGGTGELFF
DNA: TGCAGTGCTAGAGGGCAGGGGGGAGGCACCGGGGAGCTGTTTTTT

D: TRBD1
length: 17
V: TRBV29-1
J: TRBJ2-3
size: -
CDR3: CSVEEGTGLSLSPSQYF
DNA: TGCAGCGTTGAAGAGGGGACAGGTTTGTCCCTCTCCCCTTCGCAGTATTTT

D: -
length: 16
V: TRBV5-1
J: TRBJ2-1
size: few
CDR3: CASSLVAASPLDEQFF
DNA: TGCGCCAGCAGCTTGGTCGCGGCGAGTCCTCTGGATGAGCAGTTCTTC